The 24 T cell receptor beta chains below come from one sample, sequenced in a study of CD8+CD57+ T cells in acquired aplastic anemia. Selection for sequencing was limited to patients who had shown CD8+CD57+ cell expansion by flow cytometry. Genomic DNA acted as the template from which TCR beta VDJ combination and CDR3 sequence profiling were carried out. From the reads, TCRdb called clonotypes with MiXCR, one entry per CDR3 protein. The sample lists 400,000 to 600,000 distinct CDR3 sequences, around 33% seen once, with less than 0.85% in the top ten. The sequenced sample was sorted CD4+, CD8+, or CD8+CD57+ T cells (not recorded which) from PBMCs. These receptors were obtained from a human donor with aplastic anemia.

The genes are TRBV20-1 and TRBJ2-1, with 9 bases fitting TRBD2. The V gene end was trimmed by 1 base and the J gene end by 8 bases; junction bases not matched to a gene: 6. Per germline, CDR1 DFQATT and CDR2 SNEGSKA (reference sequence). This CDR3 is 14 amino acids long. CDR3 sequence reads: CSARGLAVSDEQFF. The DNA of the CDR3 is TGCAGTGCTAGAGGACTAGCGGTTAGTGATGAGCAGTTCTTC.

In this sample, this clonotype turned up many times. The chain couples TRBV9 to TRBJ1-1; possible D gene TRBD1, 5 bases. V gave up 0 bases and J gave up 3 bases, with 9 bases separating them. Germline V CDR1 and CDR2: SGDLS, YYNGEE. The CDR3 is 14 residues long. CDR3 protein: CASSVESRDTEAFF. DNA for the CDR3: TGTGCCAGCAGCGTAGAGTCCAGGGACACTGAAGCTTTCTTT.

In its sample, this clonotype was seen many times. V usage is TRBV7-8 and J usage is TRBJ2-7; the D call may be TRBD1 or TRBD2 (5 bases each). Germline CDR1 reads SGHVS; CDR2 reads FQNEAQ. The CDR3 is 13 residues long. With 6 bases removed from V and 3 bases from J, the gap between germline ends came to 12 bases. CDR3 sequence (DNA): TGTGCCAGCAGACTAGACAGCTACTACGAGCAGTACTTC. Its translation: CASRLDSYYEQYF. Full variable domain (missing parts from reference TRBV7-8 and TRBJ2-7): GAGVSQSPRYKVAKRGQDVALRCDPISGHVSLFWYQQALGQGPEFLTYFQNEAQLDKSGLPSDRFFAERPEGSVSTLKIQRTQQEDSAVYLCASRLDSYYEQYFGPGTRLTVT.

Of note for this clonotype: A much larger clone differs by one base, so this may be a read error. The gene calls are TRBV7-2 and TRBJ2-3; no clear D gene. This CDR3 has 12 amino acids. The V gene's germline CDR1 is SGHTA and CDR2 FQGNSA. With 3 bases removed from V and 5 bases from J, the gap between germline ends came to 6 bases. The CDR3 loop is CASSFYLDTQYF. CDR3 bases: TGTGCCAGCAGCTTTTATTTAGATACGCAGTATTTT.

This clonotype was picked up a small number of times. The chain employs TRBV7-3 and TRBJ2-3; 8 bases map to TRBD2. V lost 4 bases, J lost 0 bases, and 6 bases stayed unmatched. Per the germline V gene, CDR1 is SGHTA and CDR2 is FQGTGA. The CDR3 consists of 16 residues. Here the CDR3 DNA reads TGTGCCAGCAGCTCAAGGAGCGGGGGTAGCACAGATACGCAGTATTTT. This sequence encodes CASSSRSGGSTDTQYF.

This clonotype was detected a few times. The chain links TRBV20-1 to TRBJ2-5; tentative D call: TRBD1 (6 bases). Germline assignment: CDR1 DFQATT and CDR2 SNEGSKA (reference sequence). The CDR3 is 14 amino acids. V gave up 4 bases and J gave up 0 bases, with 12 bases separating them. For the CDR3, the DNA is TGCAGTGCTATTCCCGGACAGAACCAAGAGACCCAGTACTTC. Translated: CSAIPGQNQETQYF.

This clonotype came up many times. The rearrangement uses TRBV2 and TRBJ1-2; possibly TRBD1 for D (6 bases). This CDR3 is 16 amino acids long. The V gene lost 5 bases and the J gene lost 2 bases, with 18 bases spanning the gap. The germline V gene has CDR1 SNHLY and CDR2 FYNNEI. As DNA, the CDR3 is TGTGCCAGCAGTACCAACCGGGACACCCGAAACTATGGCTACACCTTC. Protein sequence: CASSTNRDTRNYGYTF.

This rearrangement joins TRBV29-1 to TRBJ1-2; tentatively, D is TRBD1 (5 bases). CDR1 is SQVTM and CDR2 is ANQGSEA in the germline V gene. Deletions cut 7 bases from V and 8 bases from J, with 26 bases between. CDR3 size: 15 residues. The CDR3 sequence is CSAWSPGTVLSGYTF. Here the CDR3 DNA reads TGCAGCGCATGGAGCCCTGGGACGGTCCTTAGCGGCTACACCTTC.

This clonotype has ten or more counts. The J gene is TRBJ1-5, the V gene TRBV19, with D tentatively TRBD1 (6 bases). Germline V gives CDR1 LNHDA, CDR2 SQIVND (reference sequence). The germline V and J ends were trimmed by 5 bases and 0 bases, with 8 bases remaining between them. This CDR3 has 14 residues. The CDR3, as DNA: TGTGCCAGTAGTGGACAGCATAGCAATCAGCCCCAGCATTTT. This translates into CASSGQHSNQPQHF.

The chain uses TRBV20-1 and TRBJ1-2; a weak D match, TRBD1 (5 bases). V gave up 0 bases and J gave up 4 bases, with 9 bases separating them. The germline V gene has CDR1 DFQATT and CDR2 SNEGSKA (reference sequence). There are 13 residues in the CDR3. CDR3 DNA sequence: TGCAGTGCTAGAGATGGAGGGACCTATGGCTACACCTTC. Translated, it gives CSARDGGTYGYTF.

There are many counts of this clonotype. An end of the junction does not agree with germline; a read error may underlie this. This sequence joins TRBV2 and TRBJ2-7; D is unresolved. The CDR3 runs 14 residues. Looked up from germline, CDR1 is SNHLY and CDR2 is FYNNEI. CDR3 bases: TGTGCCAGCAAGGTAGACATCCCCTCCCACGAGCAGTACTTC. Translating it yields CASKVDIPSHEQYF.

The rearrangement links TRBV30 to TRBJ2-1, with TRBD1 matching 10 bases. Germline assignment: CDR1 GTSNPN and CDR2 SVGIG (reference sequence). The V and J ends lost 3 bases and 5 bases, in that order; junction bases with no gene match: 13. The CDR3 sequence is 17 residues long. CDR3 in DNA: TGTGCCTGGAGCCCCATTGGAGACAGGGGGCCCGACAATGAGCAGTTCTTC. It yields the protein CAWSPIGDRGPDNEQFF. Combining the CDR3 with reference TRBV30 and TRBJ2-1 gives the whole variable domain SQTIHQWPATLVQPVGSPLSLECTVEGTSNPNLYWYRQAAGRGLQLLFYSVGIGQISSEVPQNLSASRPQDRQFILSSKKLLLSDSGFYLCAWSPIGDRGPDNEQFFGPGTRLTVL.

Only one count was recorded for this clonotype. A read error may produce the germline difference seen at one junction end. This chain connects TRBV4-2 to TRBJ2-7; 7 bases map to TRBD1. The CDR3 runs 14 residues. Germline V lookup: CDR1 LGHNA, CDR2 YNFKEQ. CDR3 region: CASSQAGTEGEKYF. DNA of the CDR3: TGTGCCAGCAGCCAAGCAGGGACAGAAGGCGAGAAGTACTTC.

This clonotype showed up just once. It may be a read error: a sequence one base away is much more abundant. CDR3 protein: CSASVRLGGEGNEHYF. Here the CDR3 DNA reads TGCAGTGCTTCTGTGAGGTTGGGGGGCGAGGGCAACGAGCATTACTTC. The chain is built from TRBV20-1 and TRBJ2-7; D could derive from TRBD1 or TRBD2 (6 bases each). Germline assignment: CDR1 DFQATT and CDR2 SNEGSKA (reference sequence). The length of the CDR3 is 16 residues.

The chain couples TRBV9 to TRBJ2-1, with 12 bases fitting TRBD2. Germline V gene data show CDR1 as SGDLS and CDR2 as YYNGEE. The CDR3 spans 16 residues. V lost 0 bases and J lost 9; bases outside the gene matches: 7. CDR3 nucleotides: TGTGCCAGCAGCGTAGACCCTAGCGGGGGGGCCGGTGAGCAGTTCTTC. This encodes CASSVDPSGGAGEQFF.

J is TRBJ1-1 and V is TRBV24-1; D is perhaps TRBD1 (5 bases). CDR3 length: 15 amino acids. In germline, CDR1 is KGHDR, CDR2 SFDVKD. Trimming shortened V by 6 bases and J by 0 bases, and 13 bases separated the two germline ends. DNA for the CDR3: TGTGCCACCAGTTCCCCGACAGTCATGAACACTGAAGCTTTCTTT. Amino acid sequence: CATSSPTVMNTEAFF.

There are many counts of this clonotype. The chain is built from TRBV19 and TRBJ2-7, with D maybe TRBD2 (5 bases). V was shortened by 6 bases and J by 3 bases, with 15 bases between the two germline ends. Germline V CDR1 and CDR2: LNHDA, SQIVND (reference sequence). The CDR3 is 14 amino acids. Here the CDR3 reads CASSLTGRGYEQYF. DNA for the CDR3: TGTGCCAGTAGCCTCACTGGACGGGGCTACGAGCAGTACTTC.

The gene calls are TRBV12-3 or TRBV12-4 and TRBJ1-2, with 7 positions matching TRBD1. This CDR3 has 13 amino acids. V lost 6 bases to trimming and J lost 6 bases; unmatched junction nucleotides: 7. The CDR3 coding sequence is TGTGCCAGCAGGGGGGGACAGCTGAATGGCTACACCTTC. Amino acids: CASRGGQLNGYTF.

This clonotype was counted ten times or more. The V call is TRBV15, the J call TRBJ1-1, with TRBD1 matching over 9 bases. Germline CDR1 is LNHNV and CDR2 is YYDKDF (reference sequence). This CDR3 has 16 amino acids. After removal of 2 bases from V and 5 bases from J, the junction contained 9 bases not matched to a gene. As DNA, the CDR3 is TGTGCCACCAGCAGATCTTTGGACAGGGGAGGTACTGAAGCTTTCTTT. This codes for CATSRSLDRGGTEAFF.

This clonotype was seen repeatedly, ten times or more. The rearrangement uses TRBV12-3 or TRBV12-4 and TRBJ1-2; D perhaps matches TRBD1 (6 bases). Trimming stripped 5 bases from V and 5 bases from J, with 9 bases between. The CDR3 totals 12 residues. CDR3 coding DNA: TGTGCCAGCAGTCGACAGGTTTATGGCTACACCTTC. It codes for CASSRQVYGYTF.

The chain links TRBV6-2 or TRBV6-3 to TRBJ2-7; D tentatively fits TRBD1 or TRBD2 (5 bases each). Trimming took off 7 bases at V and 4 bases at J, with 20 bases between the two ends. Germline CDR1 is MNHEY and CDR2 is SVGEGT. The CDR3 loop spans 15 amino acids. The CDR3 nucleotides read TGTGCCAGCAACCGCCAGTGGGGGAGTGGTTACGAGCAGTACTTC. Amino acid sequence: CASNRQWGSGYEQYF.

This clonotype was observed at least ten times. The chain links TRBV20-1 to TRBJ1-2, with D uncertain. The germline gives CDR1 DFQATT, CDR2 SNEGSKA (reference sequence). CDR3 length: 13 amino acids. V lost 5 bases, J lost 0 bases, and 10 bases lay in between. As DNA, the CDR3 is TGCAGTGCTCCCTCTCAGGCTAACTATGGCTACACCTTC. The encoded protein is CSAPSQANYGYTF.

The chain combines TRBV27 with TRBJ1-1; 8 nucleotides align to TRBD1. The germline gives CDR1 MNHEY, CDR2 SMNVEV (reference sequence). The length of the CDR3 is 16 residues. Trimming took 1 base from V and 2 from J; bases not matched to a gene: 6. Here the CDR3 reads CASSLWTGHSNTEAFF. The DNA of the CDR3 is TGTGCCAGCAGTTTATGGACAGGGCACTCAAACACTGAAGCTTTCTTT.

The rearrangement joins TRBV11-1 to TRBJ1-6; 11 nucleotides line up with TRBD1. Losses at the gene ends were 1 base for V and 8 bases for J; bases not matched to a gene: 1. The CDR3 runs to 15 residues. The germline CDR1 and CDR2 sequences are SGHAT and FQDESV (reference sequence). CDR3: CASSLGGQGDSPLHF. CDR3 nucleotides: TGTGCCAGCAGCTTAGGGGGACAGGGGGATTCACCCCTCCACTTT.